This TCR beta chain is drawn from a study of breast tumors, draining lymph nodes, adjacent tissues. TCRdb independently ran MiXCR on the multiplex PCR reads; one entry per CDR3 protein. The sample lists nearly 200,000 distinct CDR3 sequences, roughly 29% seen once, with roughly 4.3% in the top ten. For this clonotype: One end of the junction is discordant with germline, which a read error may explain.

The CDR3 consists of 16 residues. Germline values: CDR1 MNHEY, CDR2 SVGEGT. Axillary draining lymph nodes of breast cancer patients supplied the node samples. This TCR derives from a female donor with breast cancer. Some clones in this sample may be carry-over from other donors' samples. Input material: axillary lymph node tissue. The chain links TRBV6-2 or TRBV6-3 to TRBJ2-7, with D possibly TRBD2 on 5 matching bases. CDR3 DNA: TGTGCCAGCAGACCCATTGGAGCGGCCTCCTCCTACGGGCAGTACTTC. The encoded protein is CASRPIGAASSYGQYF.